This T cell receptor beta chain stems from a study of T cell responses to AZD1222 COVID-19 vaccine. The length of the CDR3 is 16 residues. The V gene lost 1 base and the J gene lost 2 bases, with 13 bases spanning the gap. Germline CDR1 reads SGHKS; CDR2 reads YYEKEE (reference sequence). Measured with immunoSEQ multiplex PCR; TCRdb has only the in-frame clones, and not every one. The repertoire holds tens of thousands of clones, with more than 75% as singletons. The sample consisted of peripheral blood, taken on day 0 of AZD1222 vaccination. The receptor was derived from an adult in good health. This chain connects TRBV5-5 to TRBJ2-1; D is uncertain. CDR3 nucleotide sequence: TGTGCCAGCAGCTTGTGGGCAGCCACTCCCTACAATGAGCAGTTCTTC. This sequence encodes CASSLWAATPYNEQFF.